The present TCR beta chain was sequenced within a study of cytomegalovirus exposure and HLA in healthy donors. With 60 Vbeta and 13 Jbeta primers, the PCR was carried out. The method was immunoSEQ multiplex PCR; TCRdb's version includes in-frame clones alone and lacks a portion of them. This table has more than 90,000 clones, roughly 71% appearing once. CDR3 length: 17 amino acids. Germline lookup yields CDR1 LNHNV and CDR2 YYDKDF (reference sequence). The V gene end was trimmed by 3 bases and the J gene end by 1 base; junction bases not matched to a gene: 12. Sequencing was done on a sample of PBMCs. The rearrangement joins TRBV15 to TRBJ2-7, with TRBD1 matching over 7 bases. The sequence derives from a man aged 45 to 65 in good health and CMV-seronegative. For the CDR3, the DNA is TGTGCCACCAGCAGGGGAATACAGGGGACGGGATCCTACGAGCAGTACTTC. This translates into CATSRGIQGTGSYEQYF.